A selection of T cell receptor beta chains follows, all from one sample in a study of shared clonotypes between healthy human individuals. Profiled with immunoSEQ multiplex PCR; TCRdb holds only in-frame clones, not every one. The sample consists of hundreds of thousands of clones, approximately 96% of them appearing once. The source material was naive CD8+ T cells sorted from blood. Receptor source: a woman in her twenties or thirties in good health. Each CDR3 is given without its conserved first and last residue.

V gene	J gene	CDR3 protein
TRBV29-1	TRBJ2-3	SVISGDTQY
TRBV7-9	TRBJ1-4	ASSSQGGATNEKLF
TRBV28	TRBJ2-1	ASSLWVGAKYNEQF
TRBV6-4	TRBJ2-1	ASRESVQSSYNEQF
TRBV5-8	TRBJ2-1	ASSLEEGAGAF
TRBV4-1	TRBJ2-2	ASSPRGGSTGELF
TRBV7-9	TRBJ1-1	ASSPDRGDTEAF
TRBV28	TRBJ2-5	ASSLNFGGSGQQETQY
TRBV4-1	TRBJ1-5	ASSVSGTKGPSNQPQH
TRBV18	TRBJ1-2	ASSPDKGFLDYGYT
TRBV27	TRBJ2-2	ASSVATAGELF
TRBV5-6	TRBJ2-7	ASSLAGEFVYEQY
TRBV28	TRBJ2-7	ASRSSGSSYEQY
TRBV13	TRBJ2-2	AVVPSPNTGELF
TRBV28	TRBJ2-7	ASSMTGTAFEQY
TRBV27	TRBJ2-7	ASSRDTPYEQY
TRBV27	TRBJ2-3	ASRQGTGTSGSTDTQY
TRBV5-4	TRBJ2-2	ASSLEGGAGTGELF
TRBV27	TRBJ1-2	ASSPSQGTKRFGYT
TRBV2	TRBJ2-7	ASSSGHSRSEQY
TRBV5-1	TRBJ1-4	ASSLGQGLFEKLF
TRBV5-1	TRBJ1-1	ASSLAGNTEAF
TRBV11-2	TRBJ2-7	ASSLARDYQQY
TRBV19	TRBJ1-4	ASTGGEKLF